A single sample gave rise to the 22 T cell receptor beta chains below, sequenced in a study of OX40 agonist ivuxolimab in advanced cancers. Sequencing used immunoSEQ multiplex PCR; TCRdb keeps in-frame clones, though not all of them. The profile covers over 45,000 clones, with more than 75% appearing a single time and roughly 4.2% taken by the ten largest. The sample consisted of CD4+ or CD8+ T cells sorted from blood, taken in a trial of the OX40 agonist ivuxolimab. The receptors shown here come from an adult with an advanced solid tumor such as melanoma, head and neck, liver or kidney cancer.

With respect to this clone: At one boundary the junction diverges from the germline segment, which might be a read error. J is TRBJ1-2 and V is TRBV7-8, with 9 bases that match TRBD1. CDR1 and CDR2 (germline): SGHVS, FQNEAQ. The CDR3 length is 15 residues. CDR3 loop: CASSQGRTGAPISAF. The DNA for the CDR3 is TGTGCCAGCAGCCAAGGGAGGACAGGGGCCCCTATTAGTGCCTTC.

The rearrangement joins TRBV29-1 to TRBJ2-3; 8 bases fit TRBD2. Germline-derived CDR1 and CDR2 are SQVTM and ANQGSEA. Unmatched junction bases numbered 12, after V lost 4 bases and J lost 3 bases. The CDR3 is 16 amino acids. CDR3 amino acids: CSVGFAPGLETDTQYF. The DNA of the CDR3 is TGCAGCGTTGGTTTTGCCCCGGGACTAGAGACAGATACGCAGTATTTT.

The CDR3: CAWSVWGTVMNTEAFF. The CDR3 DNA reads TGTGCCTGGAGTGTATGGGGGACAGTCATGAACACTGAAGCTTTCTTT. V gene TRBV30 combines with J gene TRBJ1-1, with 7 bases identical to TRBD1. The CDR3 is 16 amino acids. Germline CDR1 is GTSNPN and CDR2 is SVGIG (reference sequence). J gave up 0 bases and V 0 bases, and 7 bases lay outside the gene matches.

The chain couples TRBV5-4 to TRBJ2-7; 10 bases are a match to TRBD1. This CDR3 has 14 amino acids. Per germline, CDR1 SGHNT and CDR2 YYREEE (reference sequence). V shed 0 bases, J shed 4 bases, and the junction held 1 base outside the gene matches. CDR3 residues: CASSLGQGAYEQYF. The DNA for the CDR3 is TGTGCCAGCAGCTTGGGACAGGGGGCTTACGAGCAGTACTTC.

The genes are TRBV2 and TRBJ2-6, with unresolved D. Germline V gene data show CDR1 as SNHLY and CDR2 as FYNNEI. Deletions cut 7 bases from V and 4 bases from J, with 8 bases between. CDR3 length: 13 amino acids. Written as DNA, the CDR3 is TGTGCCAGCAAGAGGTCGGGGGCCAACGTCCTGACTTTC. This codes for CASKRSGANVLTF.

This chain uses TRBV5-8 with TRBJ1-5; 12 bases line up with TRBD1. V shed 4 bases and J 7 bases; nucleotides not matched to a gene: 6. This CDR3 is 15 amino acids long. Germline CDR1 reads SGHTS; CDR2 reads YDEGEE. CDR3 in amino acids: CASSLGTGGSQPQHF. The CDR3 DNA sequence: TGTGCCAGCAGCCTCGGGACAGGGGGCAGCCAGCCCCAGCATTTT.

The rearrangement links TRBV6-5 to TRBJ2-7, with D unclear. V was shortened by 5 bases and J by 0 bases, with 14 bases between the two germline ends. Per germline, CDR1 MNHEY and CDR2 SVGAGI. CDR3 length: 15 amino acids. CDR3 amino acids: CASSLRVASSYEQYF. CDR3 nucleotides: TGTGCCAGCAGTCTCCGGGTAGCCAGCTCCTACGAGCAGTACTTC.

DNA of the CDR3: TGTGCCTGCAACGACGGGGGGAGCTCCTATAATTCACCCCTCCACTTT. This encodes CACNDGGSSYNSPLHF. The chain joins TRBV30 to TRBJ1-6; D perhaps matches TRBD1 (5 bases). CDR1 is GTSNPN, CDR2 SVGIG, per germline (reference sequence). The germline V and J ends were trimmed by 6 bases and 0 bases, with 15 bases remaining between them. The CDR3 contains 16 residues.

The chain carries TRBV29-1 and TRBJ2-5; TRBD2 matches at 9 bases. The CDR3 extends over 18 amino acids. Germline lookup yields CDR1 SQVTM and CDR2 ANQGSEA. V trimming: 0 bases; J trimming: 4 bases; junction bases outside the gene matches: 15. The CDR3 here is CSVEDYASGTLMGETQYF. The DNA for the CDR3 is TGCAGCGTTGAAGATTACGCTAGCGGGACCCTGATGGGAGAGACCCAGTACTTC.

The table lists this clone with a count of one. The rearrangement uses TRBV4-3 and TRBJ1-2; D call uncertain. From germline, CDR1 is LGHNA and CDR2 YSLEER. The CDR3 length is 15 residues. V lost 0 bases and J lost 4, with 12 bases in between. CDR3: CASSQEYGRSYGYTF. The CDR3 nucleotides read TGCGCCAGCAGCCAAGAGTATGGAAGAAGCTATGGCTACACCTTC.

The chain joins TRBV30 to TRBJ1-1; TRBD1 aligns across 8 bases. J was trimmed by 1 base and V by 2 bases; bases with no gene match: 6. The CDR3 has 15 amino acids. Germline V gene sequence: CDR1 GTSNPN, CDR2 SVGIG (reference sequence). As DNA, the CDR3 is TGTGCCTGGAGTTTACCGGACAGGGAGAACACTGAAGCTTTCTTT. Amino acid sequence: CAWSLPDRENTEAFF.

This clone was recorded a few times. V and J are TRBV29-1 and TRBJ1-3; D possibly corresponds to TRBD1 (6 bases). From germline, CDR1 is SQVTM and CDR2 ANQGSEA. The CDR3 loop spans 12 amino acids. Trimming removed 6 bases at V and 4 bases at J, with 10 bases between. As DNA, the CDR3 is TGCAGCGTGGGGGGCTTCGGAAACACCATATATTTT. Residues: CSVGGFGNTIYF.

The chain has TRBV5-1 and TRBJ1-1, with D perhaps TRBD1 (5 bases). Trimming took 0 bases from V and 0 from J, leaving 9 bases between them. This CDR3 region has 15 residues. CDR1 SGHRS and CDR2 YFSETQ come from the germline V gene. Here the CDR3 reads CASSLAPGMNTEAFF. The CDR3 DNA is TGCGCCAGCAGCTTGGCCCCAGGGATGAACACTGAAGCTTTCTTT.

This rearrangement joins TRBV5-4 to TRBJ1-6, with TRBD1 as a possible D gene (6 bases). Trimming pared 3 bases from V and 4 bases from J, leaving 14 bases between. CDR3 length: 16 amino acids. CDR1 is SGHNT and CDR2 is YYREEE in the germline V gene (reference sequence). Here the CDR3 DNA reads TGTGCCAGCAGCTCGGACAGACTGAATTATAATTCACCCCTCCACTTT. This gives the protein CASSSDRLNYNSPLHF. Variable domain in full (rest from reference TRBV5-4 and TRBJ1-6): ETGVTQSPTHLIKTRGQQVTLRCSSQSGHNTVSWYQQALGQGPQFIFQYYREEENGRGNFPPRFSGLQFPNYSSELNVNALELDDSALYLCASSSDRLNYNSPLHFGNGTRLTVT.

The V call is TRBV5-1, the J call TRBJ1-2; no firm D call. Per germline, CDR1 SGHRS and CDR2 YFSETQ. CDR3 size: 13 residues. V was cut by 0 bases and J by 5 bases, with 8 bases left in between. The CDR3 reads CASSLALQYGYTF. The CDR3 DNA reads as TGCGCCAGCAGCTTGGCCCTTCAGTATGGCTACACCTTC.

A remark on this clone: Because it lacks the conserved phenylalanine or tryptophan at the end, this CDR3 is likely a read error. The DNA is left out, because the CDR3 cannot be placed on it with certainty; the CDR3 is given as TCRdb lists it. The chain employs TRBV28 and TRBJ2-7; the table names TRBD1, a call not compared with the DNA. Ends included, the CDR3 has 11 residues. Germline CDR1 reads MDHEN; CDR2 reads SYDVKM. CDR3 amino acids: CASSFREYRPH.

This clone has a handful of counts. The chain uses TRBV19 and TRBJ1-5; D is uncertain. The germline V gene has CDR1 LNHDA and CDR2 SQIVND (reference sequence). The length of the CDR3 is 12 residues. V was pared by 2 bases and J by 10 bases, with 9 bases between. The CDR3 reads CASSIWLAPQHF. The DNA for the CDR3 is TGTGCCAGTAGTATATGGTTGGCTCCCCAGCATTTT.

CDR3 DNA sequence: TGTGCCAGCAGCCCGGACAGGGGGCTAGCAACCGGGGAGCTGTTTTTT. Its translation is CASSPDRGLATGELFF. The V and J genes are TRBV5-6 and TRBJ2-2, with 11 positions matching TRBD1. This CDR3 is 16 amino acids long. Losses at the gene ends were 4 bases for V and 5 bases for J; bases not matched to a gene: 7. The germline V gene encodes CDR1 SGHDT and CDR2 YYEEEE.

The chain recombines TRBV19 with TRBJ2-5, with 8 bases identical to TRBD2. Germline V gene data show CDR1 as LNHDA and CDR2 as SQIVND (reference sequence). The junction had 14 bases not matched to a gene; V was cut back by 7 bases and J by 4 bases. The CDR3 spans 16 residues. The CDR3 spells CASKVAGTRGTETQYF. CDR3 DNA sequence: TGTGCCAGTAAGGTAGCGGGGACCCGAGGAACAGAGACCCAGTACTTC.

The V call is TRBV19, the J call TRBJ1-5, with TRBD1 as a possible D gene (5 bases). The CDR3 contains 16 residues. V lost 3 bases, J lost 3 bases, and 15 bases lay in between. Looked up from germline, CDR1 is LNHDA and CDR2 is SQIVND (reference sequence). The CDR3 protein is CASSILGDFANQPQHF. The CDR3 DNA sequence: TGTGCCAGTAGTATTCTAGGGGATTTCGCCAATCAGCCCCAGCATTTT.

There are many counts of this clone. The V and J genes are TRBV6-4 and TRBJ2-1; 13 bases line up with TRBD2. The J segment lost 0 bases and the V segment lost 6 bases, leaving 8 bases of the junction unmatched. In germline, CDR1 is MRHNA, CDR2 SNTAGT. The CDR3 has 18 amino acids. The CDR3 spells CASSPGLAGSSSYNEQFF. Here the CDR3 DNA reads TGTGCCAGCAGCCCGGGACTAGCGGGGTCCAGCTCCTACAATGAGCAGTTCTTC.

The chain links TRBV29-1 to TRBJ2-3, with D unclear. The CDR3 is 11 amino acids. The germline gives CDR1 SQVTM, CDR2 ANQGSEA. Between the trimmed V and J ends, which lost 7 bases and 2 bases, there was a span of 7 bases. The CDR3 DNA reads TGCAGCGATAGGGACACAGATACGCAGTATTTT. This codes for CSDRDTDTQYF.